The rows below give T cell receptor beta chains drawn from one sample of a study of blood T cell repertoires in COVID-19. Some clones are missing from TCRdb's copy, which holds only in-frame ones; the method was immunoSEQ multiplex PCR. Among roughly 180,000 clones listed, 70% to 90% were seen once. Sequencing was done on a sample of peripheral blood. The receptors come from a woman in her forties or fifties with COVID-19, enrolled during active disease. CDR3s include the opening cysteine and the closing phenylalanine or tryptophan. The order of the fields is D gene, J gene, CDR3 length, V gene, CDR3 protein. A D gene is named only where the DNA matches it firmly.

D: NA; J: TRBJ2-7; length: 13; V: TRBV30; CDR3: CAWSVLGAGEQYF
D: TRBD1; J: TRBJ2-2; length: 15; V: TRBV20-1; CDR3: CSASAQGANTGELFF
D: NA; J: TRBJ1-4; length: 13; V: TRBV30; CDR3: CAWTGPTNEKLFF
D: NA; J: TRBJ1-4; length: 14; V: TRBV29-1; CDR3: CSVEVWAPNEKLFF
D: TRBD1; J: TRBJ1-2; length: 15; V: TRBV7-2; CDR3: CASSLAPGQGHGYTF
D: NA; J: TRBJ1-4; length: 17; V: TRBV10-3; CDR3: CAISSGSFSGTHEKLFF
D: NA; J: TRBJ2-7; length: 11; V: TRBV20-1; CDR3: CSANAPYEQYF
D: NA; J: TRBJ2-7; length: 12; V: TRBV6-5; CDR3: CAITGHSYEQYF
D: NA; J: TRBJ1-2; length: 14; V: TRBV5-1; CDR3: CASSSYGVSNGYTF
D: NA; J: TRBJ1-2; length: 16; V: TRBV3-1/TRBV3-2; CDR3: CASSQRRTAVNYGYTF
D: NA; J: TRBJ1-4; length: 15; V: TRBV5-5; CDR3: CASSQWTGGSEKLFF
D: NA; J: TRBJ1-1; length: 14; V: TRBV7-2; CDR3: CASSLAYRGYEAFF
D: NA; J: TRBJ2-1; length: 15; V: TRBV4-3; CDR3: CASSQEIGQVNEQFF
D: TRBD2; J: TRBJ2-3; length: 17; V: TRBV3-1/TRBV3-2; CDR3: CASAKGATSGGRDTQYF
D: NA; J: TRBJ1-6; length: 15; V: TRBV5-1; CDR3: CASSLEPGLSSPLHF
D: TRBD1; J: TRBJ1-4; length: 15; V: TRBV10-3; CDR3: CAISGGTGVGEKLFF
D: TRBD1; J: TRBJ1-1; length: 16; V: TRBV10-1; CDR3: CASPGRGQLMNTEAFF
D: TRBD1; J: TRBJ2-7; length: 13; V: TRBV7-2; CDR3: CASSPTGDLEQYF
D: TRBD1; J: TRBJ2-1; length: 15; V: TRBV18; CDR3: CASSPRDSSYNEQFF
D: NA; J: TRBJ1-4; length: 17; V: TRBV19; CDR3: CASRPRGGHATNEKLFF
D: NA; J: TRBJ1-3; length: 16; V: TRBV18; CDR3: CASSPPEDFSGNTIYF
D: TRBD2; J: TRBJ2-3; length: 16; V: TRBV9; CDR3: CASSLQAGGRTDTQYF
D: TRBD1; J: TRBJ1-5; length: 16; V: TRBV10-2; CDR3: CASRMGQGPSNQPQHF
D: TRBD1; J: TRBJ2-3; length: 15; V: TRBV5-1; CDR3: CASSRQGYGTDTQYF
D: TRBD1; J: TRBJ1-5; length: 15; V: TRBV19; CDR3: CASSRGTGGGQPQHF
D: NA; J: TRBJ2-5; length: 12; V: TRBV3-1/TRBV3-2; CDR3: CASSRLVETQYF